The 29 T cell receptor beta chains listed next were all sequenced from one sample in a study of blood T cell repertoires in COVID-19. TCRdb's copy holds only in-frame clones and misses some; the assay was immunoSEQ multiplex PCR. The sample lists 100,000 to 150,000 clones, roughly 90% seen once, with 2% to 2.5% in the top ten. The sample consisted of PBMCs or T cells enriched from blood (not recorded which). Every receptor here comes from a woman between 45 and 60 years old who had recovered from COVID-19.

To note about this clone: A read error may account for a junction end that differs from germline. The chain is built from TRBV14 and TRBJ2-6; TRBD1 matches 9 bases. Germline assignment: CDR1 SGHDN and CDR2 FVKESK. This CDR3 comprises 18 residues. Here the CDR3 DNA reads TGTGCCAGCAGCCAACACCGGGACAGGGATGCTGGGGTCAACGTCCTGACTTTC. Translation: CASSQHRDRDAGVNVLTF. Supplemented by reference TRBV14 and TRBJ2-6, the full variable domain reads EAGVTQFPSHSVIEKGQTVTLRCDPISGHDNLYWYRRVMGKEIKFLLHFVKESKQDESGMPNNRFLAERTGGTYSTLKVQPAELEDSGVYFCASSQHRDRDAGVNVLTFGAGSRLTVL.

The chain employs TRBV11-2 and TRBJ2-7; TRBD1 matches at 9 bases. The CDR3 consists of 14 residues. Germline values: CDR1 SGHAT, CDR2 FQNNGV. The V gene end was trimmed by 4 bases and the J gene end by 4 bases; junction bases not matched to a gene: 5. The CDR3 DNA is TGTGCCAGCAGCTCGGGGACAGGGACGTACGAGCAGTACTTC. It yields the protein CASSSGTGTYEQYF.

The V call is TRBV5-4, the J call TRBJ2-7; 7 nucleotides match TRBD1. Germline V gene data show CDR1 as SGHNT and CDR2 as YYREEE (reference sequence). The junction had 7 bases not matched to a gene; V was cut back by 2 bases and J by 2 bases. The CDR3 has 15 residues. The CDR3, as DNA: TGTGCCAGCAGCTTCTCCGGGACAGCCCCCTACGAGCAGTACTTC. Its translation is CASSFSGTAPYEQYF. Variable domain in full (rest from reference TRBV5-4 and TRBJ2-7): ETGVTQSPTHLIKTRGQQVTLRCSSQSGHNTVSWYQQALGQGPQFIFQYYREEENGRGNFPPRFSGLQFPNYSSELNVNALELDDSALYLCASSFSGTAPYEQYFGPGTRLTVT.

This clone showed up just a few times. The genes are TRBV6-2 or TRBV6-3 and TRBJ2-5; TRBD1 agrees at 9 bases. The trim removed 2 bases at V and 5 bases at J, leaving 9 bases unmatched. Germline V lookup: CDR1 MNHEY, CDR2 SVGEGT. This CDR3 comprises 16 residues. CDR3 amino acids: CASSYAGTGGWETQYF. In nucleotides, the CDR3 is TGTGCCAGCAGTTACGCGGGCACAGGGGGCTGGGAGACCCAGTACTTC.

This chain joins TRBV7-2 and TRBJ2-7; 10 nucleotides align to TRBD1. The V segment lost 2 bases and the J segment 5 bases; nucleotides outside the gene matches: 3. The germline V gene has CDR1 SGHTA and CDR2 FQGNSA. CDR3 size: 14 residues. The CDR3 spells CASSLRDRGDEQYF. The CDR3 region has the DNA TGTGCCAGCAGCTTACGGGACAGGGGCGACGAGCAGTACTTC.

The chain has TRBV27 and TRBJ1-1, with unresolved D. CDR1 and CDR2 from the germline V gene are MNHEY and SMNVEV (reference sequence). The CDR3 consists of 14 residues. Trimming shortened V by 4 bases and J by 4 bases, and 13 bases separated the two germline ends. This CDR3 reads CASSSRVFGTEAFF. DNA of the CDR3: TGTGCCAGCAGTTCTCGCGTGTTCGGCACTGAAGCTTTCTTT.

In this sample, this clone turned up a few times. The chain combines TRBV9 with TRBJ1-2; tentative D call: TRBD1 (6 bases). V shed 3 bases and J shed 4 bases, with 16 bases lying between them. CDR3 length: 15 residues. Germline V CDR1 and CDR2: SGDLS, YYNGEE. The CDR3 is CASSAYSGTRYGYTF. CDR3 coding DNA: TGTGCCAGCAGCGCCTACTCCGGGACACGCTATGGCTACACCTTC.

This sequence joins TRBV24-1 and TRBJ2-3, with TRBD1 matching over 8 bases. V shed 4 bases and J 2 bases; nucleotides not matched to a gene: 7. The CDR3 is made up of 16 amino acids. CDR1 is KGHDR and CDR2 is SFDVKD in the germline V gene. The CDR3 spells CATSDATGGPTDTQYF. Written as DNA, the CDR3 is TGTGCCACCAGTGACGCAACAGGGGGTCCCACAGATACGCAGTATTTT.

This chain uses TRBV6-5 with TRBJ1-3; a possible D gene is TRBD1 (5 bases). From germline, CDR1 is MNHEY and CDR2 SVGAGI. The CDR3 extends over 15 amino acids. Between the trimmed V and J ends, which lost 8 bases and 0 bases, there was a span of 14 bases. In DNA, the CDR3 is TGTGCCAGCCTTCCGACAGATACCTCTGGAAACACCATATATTTT. It codes for CASLPTDTSGNTIYF.

The chain has TRBV10-3 and TRBJ2-7, with a possible D match to TRBD1 (5 bases). This CDR3 has 13 residues. The V end lost 11 bases, the J end lost 3 bases, and 17 bases lay between the germline ends. CDR1 is ENHRY, CDR2 SYGVKD, per germline. In DNA, the CDR3 is TGTGCCGCCGGTGGTGACAGTGTCTACGAGCAGTACTTC. Encoded protein: CAAGGDSVYEQYF.

The chain joins TRBV7-2 to TRBJ1-3; D unclear. The CDR3 sequence is 15 residues long. V dropped 1 base and J dropped 2 bases, with 9 bases sitting between them. Germline lookup yields CDR1 SGHTA and CDR2 FQGNSA. In DNA, the CDR3 is TGTGCCAGCAGCTTAGGTCCGGGAACTGGAAACACCATATATTTT. Translation: CASSLGPGTGNTIYF.

This clone appeared once. This sequence joins TRBV21-1 and TRBJ1-3; the tabulated D call, TRBD1, remains unverified against the DNA. TRBV21-1 is an annotated pseudogene. There are 17 residues in the CDR3. The CDR3 here is CASSKALYRVAGNTIYF. CDR3 sequence (DNA): TGTGCCAGCAGCAAAGCGCTGTACAGGGTAGCTGGAAACACCATATATTTT.

This chain connects TRBV5-1 to TRBJ2-7, with D maybe TRBD1 (5 bases). CDR3 length equals 16 residues. The V end lost 4 bases, the J end lost 2 bases, and 19 bases lay between the germline ends. Germline V gene lookup returns CDR1 SGHRS and CDR2 YFSETQ. CDR3: CASSPTTVPLTYEQYF. CDR3 nucleotides: TGCGCCAGCAGCCCAACGACAGTCCCTCTCACCTACGAGCAGTACTTC.

The V and J genes are TRBV2 and TRBJ2-4, with D maybe TRBD1 (5 bases). The CDR3 is 15 residues long. CDR1 SNHLY and CDR2 FYNNEI come from the germline V gene. V lost 2 bases, J lost 0 bases, and 8 bases lay in between. The CDR3 DNA reads as TGTGCCAGCAGTGAACAGGGCCTAGCCAAAAACATTCAGTACTTC. This codes for CASSEQGLAKNIQYF. The full variable domain, with the rest looked up from reference TRBV2 and TRBJ2-4, is EPEVTQTPSHQVTQMGQEVILRCVPISNHLYFYWYRQILGQKVEFLVSFYNNEISEKSEIFDDQFSVERPDGSNFTLKIRSTKLEDSAMYFCASSEQGLAKNIQYFGAGTRLSVL.

This clone was counted once. J is TRBJ1-1 and V is TRBV11-3; 11 nucleotides line up with TRBD1. The junction had 7 bases not matched to a gene; V was cut back by 3 bases and J by 4 bases. The CDR3 is 16 amino acids. Germline V gives CDR1 SGHNT, CDR2 YENEEA. The CDR3 nucleotides are TGTGCCAGCAGCTTGGGGACAGGGGGGGCAGGCACTGAAGCTTTCTTT. Encoded protein: CASSLGTGGAGTEAFF. Supplemented by reference TRBV11-3 and TRBJ1-1, the full variable domain reads EAGVVQSPRYKIIEKKQPVAFWCNPISGHNTLYWYLQNLGQGPELLIRYENEEAVDDSQLPKDRFSAERLKGVDSTLKIQPAELGDSAVYLCASSLGTGGAGTEAFFGQGTRLTVV.

The rearrangement joins TRBV25-1 to TRBJ1-4; perhaps TRBD1 as D (5 bases). This CDR3 comprises 14 residues. Trimming pared 6 bases from V and 8 bases from J, leaving 16 bases between. Germline V CDR1 and CDR2: MGHDK, SYGVNS. The CDR3 nucleotides are TGTGCCAGCAGCGCCGCGGGGGTAAGGGAAAAACTGTTTTTT. Protein sequence: CASSAAGVREKLFF.

This clone appeared once. The chain links TRBV19 to TRBJ2-3; tentatively, D is TRBD2 (5 bases). The CDR3 totals 16 residues. V was trimmed by 3 bases and J by 5 bases, leaving 18 bases between them. Germline CDR1 is LNHDA and CDR2 is SQIVND (reference sequence). The CDR3 is CASSISLARFIDTQYF. As DNA, the CDR3 is TGTGCCAGTAGTATTTCCTTAGCGCGGTTTATAGATACGCAGTATTTT.

CDR3 sequence: CAWRKIGGKQETQYF. The CDR3 DNA follows: TGTGCCTGGAGAAAGATCGGGGGGAAACAAGAGACCCAGTACTTC. The chain joins TRBV30 to TRBJ2-5, with 7 positions matching TRBD2. V was pared by 3 bases and J by 2 bases, with 9 bases of the junction left unmatched. Germline V gene lookup returns CDR1 GTSNPN and CDR2 SVGIG (reference sequence). The CDR3 runs to 15 residues.

The chain recombines TRBV30 with TRBJ1-4, with a weak D call TRBD1 (5 bases). This CDR3 has 15 residues. The V end lost 0 bases, the J end lost 8 bases, and 16 bases lay between the germline ends. Germline V gene lookup returns CDR1 GTSNPN and CDR2 SVGIG (reference sequence). In DNA, the CDR3 is TGTGCCTGGAGTGTAAGGACGGGGGTATTGGAAAAACTGTTTTTT. Its protein product is CAWSVRTGVLEKLFF.

This chain joins TRBV13 and TRBJ2-3; tentative D call: TRBD2 (6 bases). Germline lookup yields CDR1 PRHDT and CDR2 FYEKMQ (reference sequence). Between the trimmed V and J ends, which lost 6 bases and 4 bases, there was a span of 14 bases. The CDR3 totals 14 residues. CDR3 bases: TGTGCCAGCAGTTTGAATACGGGGGCAGATACGCAGTATTTT. This sequence encodes CASSLNTGADTQYF.

The chain carries TRBV5-5 and TRBJ1-3; 8 bases map to TRBD1. CDR3 size: 15 residues. With 1 base clipped from V and 2 bases from J, the junction kept 2 bases outside the gene matches. CDR1 is SGHKS, CDR2 YYEKEE, per germline (reference sequence). This CDR3 reads CASSLQGAAGNTIYF. The DNA for the CDR3 is TGTGCCAGCAGCTTGCAGGGGGCGGCTGGAAACACCATATATTTT. Combining the CDR3 with reference TRBV5-5 and TRBJ1-3 gives the whole variable domain DAGVTQSPTHLIKTRGQQVTLRCSPISGHKSVSWYQQVLGQGPQFIFQYYEKEERGRGNFPDRFSARQFPNYSSELNVNALLLGDSALYLCASSLQGAAGNTIYFGEGSWLTVV.

The CDR3 coding sequence is TGTGCCAGCAGTTCCCTGGACAGCCCCAATCAGCCCCAGCATTTT. Protein: CASSSLDSPNQPQHF. The chain uses TRBV27 and TRBJ1-5; a weak D match, TRBD1 (6 bases). This CDR3 spans 15 amino acids. Germline CDR1 MNHEY, CDR2 SMNVEV (reference sequence). Trimming shortened V by 4 bases and J by 3 bases, and 13 bases separated the two germline ends.

The CDR3 DNA reads as TGCGCCAGCAGTGAGAATGTCTGGCCCGGGGAGCTGTTTTTT. It specifies CASSENVWPGELFF. V is TRBV10-1 and J is TRBJ2-2; D remains ambiguous. The ends were cut back, 2 bases at V and 6 bases at J, with 10 bases in the middle. The length of the CDR3 is 14 residues. Germline V CDR1 and CDR2: WNHNN, SYGVQD (reference sequence).

V usage is TRBV6-5 and J usage is TRBJ1-1, with TRBD1 matching over 10 bases. Germline CDR1 MNHEY, CDR2 SVGAGI. V gave up 2 bases and J gave up 3 bases; unmatched junction bases: 0. This CDR3 spans 14 amino acids. The CDR3 is CASSYGTGDTEAFF. In DNA, the CDR3 is TGTGCCAGCAGTTACGGGACAGGGGACACTGAAGCTTTCTTT.

The rearrangement joins TRBV11-3 to TRBJ1-3; D uncertain. The V end was cut by 0 bases, the J end by 0 bases, with 9 bases between. CDR1 and CDR2 from the germline V gene are SGHNT and YENEEA. This CDR3 region has 16 residues. CDR3 sequence reads: CASSLDYSLSGNTIYF. As DNA, the CDR3 is TGTGCCAGCAGCTTAGATTATAGCCTCTCTGGAAACACCATATATTTT.

The CDR3 nucleotides read TGTGCCAGCAGCGGGACAAACTATGGCTACACCTTC. Amino acids: CASSGTNYGYTF. This chain connects TRBV5-4 to TRBJ1-2; possible D gene TRBD1, 6 bases. There are 12 residues in the CDR3. Deletions cut 4 bases from V and 2 bases from J, with 6 bases between. CDR1 is SGHNT and CDR2 is YYREEE in the germline V gene (reference sequence).

The chain uses TRBV3-1 (or the pseudogene TRBV3-2) and TRBJ2-3; 9 bases match TRBD2. V shed 7 bases and J 6 bases; nucleotides not matched to a gene: 11. This CDR3 is built from 15 residues. Germline loops: CDR1 LGHDT, CDR2 YNNKEL (reference sequence). The CDR3 sequence is CASTSGAGGPDTQYF. The CDR3, as DNA: TGTGCCAGCACGTCGGGGGCGGGGGGGCCGGATACGCAGTATTTT.

As to this clone: One end of the junction varies from germline; a read error may be responsible. The chain carries TRBV4-3 and TRBJ2-7; D remains ambiguous. There are 13 residues in the CDR3. CDR1 LGHNA and CDR2 YSLEER come from the germline V gene. Here the CDR3 DNA reads TGCGCCAGCAGCCAAGATAAATGGGCCTTTCGAGAGTTC. Residues: CASSQDKWAFREF.

As for this clone: The germline gene is not matched at one end of the junction; a read error may be the cause. This chain links TRBV7-7 with TRBJ2-5; TRBD1 matches 7 bases. The CDR3 runs to 14 residues. CDR1 is SSHAT and CDR2 is FNYEAQ in the germline V gene (reference sequence). This chain's CDR3 is CASSPGTAQETQYF. Written as DNA, the CDR3 is TGTGCTAGCAGCCCCGGGACAGCACAAGAGACCCAGTACTTC. Variable domain in full (rest from reference TRBV7-7 and TRBJ2-5): GAGVSQSPRYKVTKRGQDVTLRCDPISSHATLYWYQQALGQGPEFLTYFNYEAQPDKSGLPSDRFSAERPEGSISTLTIQRTEQRDSAMYRCASSPGTAQETQYFGPGTRLLVL.